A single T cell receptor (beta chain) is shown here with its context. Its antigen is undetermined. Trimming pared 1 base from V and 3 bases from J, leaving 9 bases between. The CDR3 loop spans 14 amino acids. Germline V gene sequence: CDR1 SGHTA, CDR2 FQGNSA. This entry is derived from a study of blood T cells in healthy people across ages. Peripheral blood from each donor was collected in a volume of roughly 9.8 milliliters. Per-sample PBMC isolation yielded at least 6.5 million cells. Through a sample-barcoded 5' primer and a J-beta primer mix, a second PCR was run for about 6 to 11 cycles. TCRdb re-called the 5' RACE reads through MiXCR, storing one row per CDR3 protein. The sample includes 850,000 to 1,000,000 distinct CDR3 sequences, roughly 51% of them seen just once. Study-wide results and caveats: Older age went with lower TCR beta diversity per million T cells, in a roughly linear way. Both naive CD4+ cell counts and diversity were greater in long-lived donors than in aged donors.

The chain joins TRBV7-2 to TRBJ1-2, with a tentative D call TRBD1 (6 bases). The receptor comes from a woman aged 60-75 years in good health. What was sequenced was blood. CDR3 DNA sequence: TGTGCCAGCAGCTTAGGCGGACAGCACTATGGCTACACCTTC. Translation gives CASSLGGQHYGYTF.